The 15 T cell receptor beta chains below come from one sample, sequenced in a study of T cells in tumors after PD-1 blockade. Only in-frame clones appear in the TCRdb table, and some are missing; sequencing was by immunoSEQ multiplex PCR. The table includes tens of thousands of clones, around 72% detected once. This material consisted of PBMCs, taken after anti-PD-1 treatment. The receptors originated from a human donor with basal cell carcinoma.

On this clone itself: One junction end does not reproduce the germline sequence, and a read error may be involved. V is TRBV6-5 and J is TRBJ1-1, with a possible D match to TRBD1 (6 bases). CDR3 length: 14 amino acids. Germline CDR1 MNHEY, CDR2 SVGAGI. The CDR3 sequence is CASTYSQGSTEAFF. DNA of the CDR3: TGTGCCAGCACTTACTCCCAGGGGAGCACTGAAGCTTTCTTT.

The CDR3 nucleotides are TGTGCCAGCAGTCGCGGGAGGGCCTACGAGCAGTACTTC. It encodes CASSRGRAYEQYF. This chain links TRBV7-2 with TRBJ2-7; 9 nucleotides line up with TRBD2. The V gene's germline CDR1 is SGHTA and CDR2 FQGNSA. The CDR3 totals 13 residues. V was clipped by 6 bases and J by 2 bases; unmatched bases: 2.

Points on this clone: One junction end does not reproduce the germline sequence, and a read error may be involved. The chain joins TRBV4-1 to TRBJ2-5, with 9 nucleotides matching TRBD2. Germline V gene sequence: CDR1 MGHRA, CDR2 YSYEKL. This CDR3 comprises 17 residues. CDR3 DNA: TGCGCCAGCAGTCAAGGGGCTAGCGGGGCGCTAAGAGAGACCCAGTACTTC. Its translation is CASSQGASGALRETQYF.

CDR3 amino acids: CASTIQTGRETQYF. CDR3 coding DNA: TGTGCCAGCACCATACAAACAGGGAGAGAGACCCAGTACTTC. The chain carries TRBV7-9 and TRBJ2-5; a possible D gene is TRBD1 (6 bases). V lost 7 bases, J lost 4 bases, and 16 bases lay in between. Looked up from germline, CDR1 is SEHNR and CDR2 is FQNEAQ (reference sequence). This CDR3 region has 14 residues.

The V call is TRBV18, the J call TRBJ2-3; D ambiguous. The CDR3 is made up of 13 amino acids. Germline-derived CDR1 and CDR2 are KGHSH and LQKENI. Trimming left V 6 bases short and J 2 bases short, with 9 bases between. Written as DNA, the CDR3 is TGTGCCAGCTCGCGACTGTTCACAGATACGCAGTATTTT. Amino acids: CASSRLFTDTQYF.

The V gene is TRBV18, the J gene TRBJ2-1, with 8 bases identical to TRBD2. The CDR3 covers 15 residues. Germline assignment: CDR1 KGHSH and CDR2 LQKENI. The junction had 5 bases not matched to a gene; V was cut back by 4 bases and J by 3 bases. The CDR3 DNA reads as TGTGCCAGCTCACTACTTAGCGGGAACTACAATGAGCAGTTCTTC. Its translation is CASSLLSGNYNEQFF.

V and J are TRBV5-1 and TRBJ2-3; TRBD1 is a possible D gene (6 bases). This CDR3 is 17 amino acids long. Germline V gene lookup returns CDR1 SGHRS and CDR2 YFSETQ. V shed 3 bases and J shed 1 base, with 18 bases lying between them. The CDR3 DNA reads TGCGCCAGCAGCTCCCTTCCCAGGGGAAGGGGCACAGATACGCAGTATTTT. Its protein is CASSSLPRGRGTDTQYF.

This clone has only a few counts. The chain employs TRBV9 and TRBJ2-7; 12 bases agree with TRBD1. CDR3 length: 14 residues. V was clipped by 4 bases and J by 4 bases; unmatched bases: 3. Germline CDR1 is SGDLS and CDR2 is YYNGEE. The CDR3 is CASSPGQGAYEQYF. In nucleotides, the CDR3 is TGTGCCAGCAGCCCGGGACAGGGGGCTTACGAGCAGTACTTC.

The CDR3 reads CASSPGVYEQYF. The DNA for the CDR3 is TGCGCCAGCAGCCCAGGAGTCTACGAGCAGTACTTC. This chain uses TRBV5-1 with TRBJ2-7; unclear D gene. This CDR3 spans 12 amino acids. Per germline, CDR1 SGHRS and CDR2 YFSETQ. V lost 4 bases, J lost 3 bases, and 8 bases lay in between.

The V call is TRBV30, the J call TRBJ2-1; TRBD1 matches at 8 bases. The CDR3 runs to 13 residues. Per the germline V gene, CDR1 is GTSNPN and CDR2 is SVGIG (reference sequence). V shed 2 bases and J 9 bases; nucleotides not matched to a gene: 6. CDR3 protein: CAWSRQGAGEQFF. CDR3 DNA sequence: TGTGCCTGGAGTCGTCAGGGGGCGGGTGAGCAGTTCTTC.

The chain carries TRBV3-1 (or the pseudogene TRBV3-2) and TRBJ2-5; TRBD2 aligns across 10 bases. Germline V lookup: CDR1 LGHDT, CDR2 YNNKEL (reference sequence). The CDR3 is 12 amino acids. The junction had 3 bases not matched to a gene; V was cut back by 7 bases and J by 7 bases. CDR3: CASNSGGGTQYF. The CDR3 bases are TGTGCCAGCAACAGCGGGGGGGGGACCCAGTACTTC.

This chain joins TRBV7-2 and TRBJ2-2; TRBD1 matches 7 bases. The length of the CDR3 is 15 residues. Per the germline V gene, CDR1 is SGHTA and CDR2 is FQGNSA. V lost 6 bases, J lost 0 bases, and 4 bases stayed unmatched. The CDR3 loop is CASSHRGSNTGELFF. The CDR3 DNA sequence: TGTGCCAGCAGTCACAGGGGTTCGAACACCGGGGAGCTGTTTTTT.

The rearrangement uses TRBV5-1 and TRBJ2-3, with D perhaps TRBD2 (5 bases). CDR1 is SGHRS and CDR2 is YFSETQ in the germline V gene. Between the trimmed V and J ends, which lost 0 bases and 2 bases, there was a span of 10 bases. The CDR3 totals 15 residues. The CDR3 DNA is TGCGCCAGCAGCTTGGGCGGGCCCAACACAGATACGCAGTATTTT. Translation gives CASSLGGPNTDTQYF.

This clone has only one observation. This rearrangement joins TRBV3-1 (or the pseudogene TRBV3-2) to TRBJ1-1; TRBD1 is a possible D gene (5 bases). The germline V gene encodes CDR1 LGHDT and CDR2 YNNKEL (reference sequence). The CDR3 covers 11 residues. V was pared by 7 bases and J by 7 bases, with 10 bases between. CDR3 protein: CASIRDGEAFF. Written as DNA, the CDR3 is TGTGCCAGCATAAGGGACGGTGAAGCTTTCTTT.

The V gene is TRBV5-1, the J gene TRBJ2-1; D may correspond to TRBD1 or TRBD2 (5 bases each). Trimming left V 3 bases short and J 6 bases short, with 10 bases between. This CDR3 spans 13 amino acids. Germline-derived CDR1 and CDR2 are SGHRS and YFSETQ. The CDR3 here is CASSSGDRNEQFF. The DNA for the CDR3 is TGCGCCAGCAGCTCTGGGGACCGCAATGAGCAGTTCTTC. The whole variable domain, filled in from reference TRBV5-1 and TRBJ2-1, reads KAGVTQTPRYLIKTRGQQVTLSCSPISGHRSVSWYQQTPGQGLQFLFEYFSETQRNKGNFPGRFSGRQFSNSRSEMNVSTLELGDSALYLCASSSGDRNEQFFGPGTRLTVL.